This TCR beta chain was captured in a study of blood T cell repertoires in COVID-19. TCRdb's table, derived via immunoSEQ multiplex PCR, lists solely in-frame clones and lacks some. Here the sample spans over 300,000 clones, over 70% being singletons. V gave up 4 bases and J gave up 4 bases, with 16 bases separating them. CDR3 length: 15 residues. CDR1 and CDR2 from the germline V gene are SEHNR and FQNEAQ (reference sequence). This clonotype was obtained from a woman aged 45-60 years with acute or convalescent COVID-19. The chain couples TRBV7-9 to TRBJ1-2; tentatively, D is TRBD1 (6 bases). Material: peripheral blood. The CDR3 reads CASSSQNRVSYGYTF. CDR3 DNA sequence: TGTGCCAGCAGCTCGCAAAACAGGGTGAGCTATGGCTACACCTTC.